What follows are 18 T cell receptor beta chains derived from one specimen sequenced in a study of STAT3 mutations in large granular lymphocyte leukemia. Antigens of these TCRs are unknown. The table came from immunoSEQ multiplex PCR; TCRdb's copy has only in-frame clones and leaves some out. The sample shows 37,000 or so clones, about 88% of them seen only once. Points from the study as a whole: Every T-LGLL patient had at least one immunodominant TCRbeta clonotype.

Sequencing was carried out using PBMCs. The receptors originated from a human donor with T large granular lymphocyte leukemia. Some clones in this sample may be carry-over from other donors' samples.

The CDR3: CASSYTGQPQHF. Here the CDR3 DNA reads TGTGCCAGCAGCTACACAGGGCAGCCCCAGCATTTT. The chain uses TRBV7-9 and TRBJ1-5; possibly TRBD1 for D (6 bases). This CDR3 is 12 amino acids long. CDR1 SEHNR and CDR2 FQNEAQ come from the germline V gene (reference sequence). V was trimmed by 4 bases and J by 7 bases, leaving 8 bases between them.

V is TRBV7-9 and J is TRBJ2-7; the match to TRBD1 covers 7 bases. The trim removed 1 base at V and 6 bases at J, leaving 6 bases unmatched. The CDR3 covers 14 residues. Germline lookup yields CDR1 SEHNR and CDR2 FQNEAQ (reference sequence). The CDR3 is CASSLGGGSGEQYV. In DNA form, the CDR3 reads TGTGCCAGCAGCTTAGGAGGGGGCAGCGGCGAGCAGTACGTC.

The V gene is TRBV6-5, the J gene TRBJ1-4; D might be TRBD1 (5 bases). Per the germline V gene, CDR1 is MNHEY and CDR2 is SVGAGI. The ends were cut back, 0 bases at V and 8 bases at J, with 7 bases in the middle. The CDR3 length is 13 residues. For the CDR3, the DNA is TGTGCCAGCAGTTACTCACGGGGCGAAAAACTGTTTTTT. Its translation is CASSYSRGEKLFF.

The CDR3 loop is CASSTGQGVHIQYF. The CDR3 region has the DNA TGTGCCAGCAGCACGGGACAGGGGGTGCACATTCAGTACTTC. The chain couples TRBV7-2 to TRBJ2-4; 11 bases fit TRBD1. Germline V gene sequence: CDR1 SGHTA, CDR2 FQGNSA. This CDR3 is built from 14 residues. The V gene end was trimmed by 5 bases and the J gene end by 8 bases; junction bases not matched to a gene: 5.

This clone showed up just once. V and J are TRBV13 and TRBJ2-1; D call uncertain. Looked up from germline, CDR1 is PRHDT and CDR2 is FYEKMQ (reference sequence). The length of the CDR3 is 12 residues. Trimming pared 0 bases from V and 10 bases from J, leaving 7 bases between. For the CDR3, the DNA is TGTGCCAGCAGCTTAGGCAACACAGAGCAGTTCTTC. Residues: CASSLGNTEQFF. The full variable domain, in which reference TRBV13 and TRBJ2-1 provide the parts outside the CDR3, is AAGVIQSPRHLIKEKRETATLKCYPIPRHDTVYWYQQGPGQDPQFLISFYEKMQSDKGSIPDRFSAQQFSDYHSELNMSSLELGDSALYFCASSLGNTEQFFGPGTRLTVL.

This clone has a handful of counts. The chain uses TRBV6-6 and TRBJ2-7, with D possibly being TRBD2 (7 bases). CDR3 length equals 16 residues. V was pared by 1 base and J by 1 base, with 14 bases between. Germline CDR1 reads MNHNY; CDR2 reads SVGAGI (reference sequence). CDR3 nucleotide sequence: TGTGCCAGCAGTTACTGGGCGCGGGGGCCATCCTACGAGCAGTACTTC. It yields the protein CASSYWARGPSYEQYF.

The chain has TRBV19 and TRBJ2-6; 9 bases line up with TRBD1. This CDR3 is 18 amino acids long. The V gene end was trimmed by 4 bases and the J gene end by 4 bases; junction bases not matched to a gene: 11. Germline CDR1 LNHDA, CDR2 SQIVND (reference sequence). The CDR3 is CASSKGTGIPGGANVLTF. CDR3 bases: TGTGCCAGTAGTAAGGGGACAGGGATACCGGGAGGGGCCAACGTCCTGACTTTC.

The CDR3 loop reads CASSLGPGPNEKLFF. CDR3 bases: TGTGCCAGCAGCTTAGGCCCGGGGCCTAATGAAAAACTGTTTTTT. The J gene is TRBJ1-4, the V gene TRBV13; D might be TRBD1 (5 bases). This CDR3 has 15 amino acids. The germline V gene has CDR1 PRHDT and CDR2 FYEKMQ (reference sequence). Trimming pared 0 bases from V and 3 bases from J, leaving 8 bases between.

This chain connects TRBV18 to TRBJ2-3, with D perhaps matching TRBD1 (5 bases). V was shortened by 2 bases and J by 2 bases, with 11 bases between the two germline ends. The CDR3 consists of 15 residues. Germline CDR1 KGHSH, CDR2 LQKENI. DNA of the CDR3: TGTGCCAGCTCACCATTGGGGCGAATCACAGATACGCAGTATTTT. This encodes CASSPLGRITDTQYF.

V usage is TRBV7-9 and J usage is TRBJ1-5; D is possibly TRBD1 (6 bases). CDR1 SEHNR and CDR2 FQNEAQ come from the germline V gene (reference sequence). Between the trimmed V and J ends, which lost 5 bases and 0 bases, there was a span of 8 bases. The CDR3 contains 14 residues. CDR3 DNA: TGTGCCAGCAGCGGGGACACTAGCAATCAGCCCCAGCATTTT. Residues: CASSGDTSNQPQHF. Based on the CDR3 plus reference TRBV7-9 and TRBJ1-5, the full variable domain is DTGVSQNPRHKITKRGQNVTFRCDPISEHNRLYWYRQTLGQGPEFLTYFQNEAQLEKSRLLSDRFSAERPKGSFSTLEIQRTEQGDSAMYLCASSGDTSNQPQHFGDGTRLSIL.

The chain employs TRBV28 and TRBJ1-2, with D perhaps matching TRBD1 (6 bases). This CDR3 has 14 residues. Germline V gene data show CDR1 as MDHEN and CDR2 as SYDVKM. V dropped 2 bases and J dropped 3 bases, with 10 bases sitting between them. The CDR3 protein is CASSLETGDYGYTF. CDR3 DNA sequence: TGTGCCAGCAGTTTAGAGACAGGCGACTATGGCTACACCTTC.

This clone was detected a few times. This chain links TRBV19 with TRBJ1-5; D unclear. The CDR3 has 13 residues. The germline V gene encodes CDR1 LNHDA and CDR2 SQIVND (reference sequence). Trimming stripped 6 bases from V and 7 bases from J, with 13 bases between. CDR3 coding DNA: TGTGCCAGTAGCGAAGGTCTGAGGCAGCCCCAGCATTTT. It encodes CASSEGLRQPQHF.

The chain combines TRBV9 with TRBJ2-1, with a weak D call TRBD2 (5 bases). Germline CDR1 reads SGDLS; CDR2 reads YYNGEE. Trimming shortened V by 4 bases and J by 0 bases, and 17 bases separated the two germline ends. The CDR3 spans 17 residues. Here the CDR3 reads CASSLFSDPSSYNEQFF. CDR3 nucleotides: TGTGCCAGCAGCCTATTTAGCGACCCGAGCTCCTACAATGAGCAGTTCTTC.

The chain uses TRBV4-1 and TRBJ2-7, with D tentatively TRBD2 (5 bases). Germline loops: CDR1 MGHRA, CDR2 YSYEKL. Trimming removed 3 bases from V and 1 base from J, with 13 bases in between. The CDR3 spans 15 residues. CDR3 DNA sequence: TGCGCCAGCAGCCACCCCCCGGGCGGGTCCTACGAGCAGTACTTC. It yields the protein CASSHPPGGSYEQYF.

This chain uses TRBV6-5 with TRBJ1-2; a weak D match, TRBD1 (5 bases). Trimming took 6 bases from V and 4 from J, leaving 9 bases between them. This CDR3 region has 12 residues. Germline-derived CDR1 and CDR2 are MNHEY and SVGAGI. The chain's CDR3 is CASSPDSYGYTF. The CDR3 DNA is TGTGCCAGCAGCCCAGACAGCTATGGCTACACCTTC.

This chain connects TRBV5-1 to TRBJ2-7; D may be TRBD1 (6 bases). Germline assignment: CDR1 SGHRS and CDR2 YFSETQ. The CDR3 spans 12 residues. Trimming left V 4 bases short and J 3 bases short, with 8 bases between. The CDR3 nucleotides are TGCGCCAGCAGCGGACAGAACTACGAGCAGTACTTC. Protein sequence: CASSGQNYEQYF.

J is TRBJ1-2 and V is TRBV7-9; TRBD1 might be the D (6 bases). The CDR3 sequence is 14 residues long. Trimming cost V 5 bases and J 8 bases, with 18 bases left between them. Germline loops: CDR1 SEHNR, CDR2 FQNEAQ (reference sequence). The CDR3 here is CASSTVERGVGYTF. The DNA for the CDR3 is TGTGCCAGCAGCACCGTGGAAAGGGGGGTCGGCTACACCTTC.

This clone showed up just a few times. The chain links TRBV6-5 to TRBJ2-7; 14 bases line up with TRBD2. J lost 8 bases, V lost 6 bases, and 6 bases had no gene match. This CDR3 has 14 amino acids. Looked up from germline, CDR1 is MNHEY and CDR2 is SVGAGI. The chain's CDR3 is CASRSTSGGAKQYV. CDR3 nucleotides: TGTGCCAGCAGATCGACTAGCGGGGGGGCGAAGCAGTACGTC.